These T cell receptor beta chains were read from a single sample in a study of blood T cell repertoires in COVID-19. Using immunoSEQ multiplex PCR, the repertoire was profiled, and TCRdb retains in-frame clones only, with some absent. The data contain 250,000 to 400,000 clones, 70% to 90% of them singletons. The sample comprised peripheral blood. The receptors come from a woman in her twenties or thirties with COVID-19, enrolled during active disease. Each CDR3 is given with its conserved first and last residue. D genes are given only for firm matches. The size entry is marked missing in some rows and otherwise reads once, few, many or a size class.

d_call j_call v_call clone_size cdr3_aa cdr3_nt
TRBD2 TRBJ2-4 TRBV12-3/TRBV12-4 once CASSLLERGERHF TGTGCCAGCAGTTTATTAGAGCGGGGGGAACGACACTTC
TRBD1 TRBJ1-1 TRBV18 few CASSQGAGTEAFF TGTGCCAGCTCACAGGGGGCTGGAACTGAAGCTTTCTTT
. TRBJ1-6 TRBV4-1 . CASSETVGGFRGSPLHF TGCGCCAGCAGCGAAACTGTAGGGGGTTTCCGAGGGTCACCCCTCCACTTT
TRBD2 TRBJ2-2 TRBV4-1 . CASSRPGLPGGELFF TGCGCCAGCAGCCGACCGGGACTACCTGGCGGGGAGCTGTTTTTT
. TRBJ1-1 TRBV7-3 . CASRASPLGGTEAFF TGTGCCAGCAGAGCTTCACCCCTGGGGGGTACTGAAGCTTTCTTT
. TRBJ1-2 TRBV10-1 . CASSEPAVESNYGYTF TGCGCCAGCAGTGAGCCTGCTGTAGAGTCTAACTATGGCTACACCTTC
. TRBJ1-5 TRBV6-1 . CASSEARGLNQPQHF TGTGCCAGCAGTGAAGCTAGAGGGCTCAATCAGCCCCAGCATTTT
TRBD1 TRBJ2-2 TRBV2 . CASKYRQGSGELFF TGTGCCAGCAAATATCGACAGGGGTCCGGGGAGCTGTTTTTT
. TRBJ1-1 TRBV6-5 . CASSYTGYTEAFF TGTGCCAGCAGTTACACAGGGTACACTGAAGCTTTCTTT
. TRBJ2-7 TRBV19 . CASSIGRGSYEQYF TGTGCCAGTAGTATTGGGCGGGGCTCCTACGAGCAGTACTTC
TRBD2 TRBJ2-5 TRBV3-1/TRBV3-2 . CASSHEQGSGDLYF TGTGCCAGCAGCCACGAGCAGGGCAGCGGGGACTTATACTTC
TRBD2 TRBJ2-3 TRBV6-4 few CASSGGRTDTQYF TGTGCCAGCTCGGGGGGGCGCACAGATACGCAGTATTTT
. TRBJ1-1 TRBV6-5 . CASSYSVNTEAFF TGTGCCAGCAGTTACAGCGTTAACACTGAAGCTTTCTTT
. TRBJ1-2 TRBV28 . CASSFNERYGYTF TGTGCCAGCAGTTTTAACGAGAGGTATGGCTACACCTTC
. TRBJ2-2 TRBV24-1 . CATSPYTGELFF TGTGCCACCAGCCCATACACCGGGGAGCTGTTTTTT
. TRBJ1-6 TRBV2 . CASSEAWANSPLHF TGTGCCAGCAGTGAAGCGTGGGCTAATTCACCCCTCCACTTT
. TRBJ1-1 TRBV6-5 . CASVKSRPPEAFF TGTGCCAGCGTAAAGTCGAGGCCCCCTGAAGCTTTCTTT
TRBD1 TRBJ2-1 TRBV4-2 once CASSPRDRTYNEQFF TGTGCCAGCAGCCCCCGGGACAGGACGTACAATGAGCAGTTCTTC
. TRBJ2-1 TRBV7-6 . CASSLATNPGYNEQFF TGTGCCAGCAGCTTAGCGACAAATCCAGGTTACAATGAGCAGTTCTTC
. TRBJ1-2 TRBV27 . CASHYRDLWGGYTF TGTGCCAGCCATTACAGGGACCTCTGGGGGGGCTACACCTTC
. TRBJ1-1 TRBV5-6 . CASSPRSLNPGMAFF TGTGCCAGCAGCCCTAGAAGCCTGAACCCCGGGATGGCTTTCTTT
. TRBJ2-5 TRBV2 . CASSDRAGDQETQYF TGTGCCAGCAGTGACAGGGCTGGGGATCAAGAGACCCAGTACTTC
. TRBJ1-6 TRBV18 . CASSPQPDNSPLHF TGTGCCAGCTCACCACAGCCGGATAATTCACCCCTCCACTTT
TRBD1 TRBJ2-3 TRBV5-1 once CASSAWGQSTDTQYF TGCGCCAGCAGCGCCTGGGGACAGAGCACAGATACGCAGTATTTT